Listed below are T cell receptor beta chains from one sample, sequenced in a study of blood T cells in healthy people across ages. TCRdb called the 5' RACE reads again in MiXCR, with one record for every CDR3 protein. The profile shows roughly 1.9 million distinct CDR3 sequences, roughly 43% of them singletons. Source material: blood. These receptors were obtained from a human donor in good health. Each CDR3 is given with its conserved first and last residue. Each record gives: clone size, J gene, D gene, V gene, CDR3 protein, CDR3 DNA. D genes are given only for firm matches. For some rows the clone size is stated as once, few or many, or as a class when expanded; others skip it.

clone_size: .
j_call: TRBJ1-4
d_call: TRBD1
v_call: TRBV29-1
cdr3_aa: CSAIQGAGEKLFF
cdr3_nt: TGCAGCGCCATACAGGGGGCGGGTGAAAAACTGTTTTTT

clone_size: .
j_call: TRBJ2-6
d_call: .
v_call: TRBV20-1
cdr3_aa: CSAVAGLAPSGANVLTF
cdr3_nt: TGCAGTGCCGTGGCGGGGCTTGCCCCCTCTGGGGCCAACGTCCTGACTTTC

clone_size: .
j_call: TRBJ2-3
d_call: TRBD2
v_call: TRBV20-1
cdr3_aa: CSARGLLAGGHVDTQYF
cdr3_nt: TGCAGTGCTAGAGGCCTACTAGCGGGGGGGCATGTAGATACGCAGTATTTT

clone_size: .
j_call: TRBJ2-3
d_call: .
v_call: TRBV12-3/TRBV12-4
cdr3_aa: CASSSAGSDTQYF
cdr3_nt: TGTGCCAGCAGTTCCGCAGGGTCAGATACGCAGTATTTT

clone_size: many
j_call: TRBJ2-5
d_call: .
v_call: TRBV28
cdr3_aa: CASTPGAQRQETQYF
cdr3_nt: TGTGCCAGCACACCAGGGGCACAAAGACAAGAGACCCAGTACTTC

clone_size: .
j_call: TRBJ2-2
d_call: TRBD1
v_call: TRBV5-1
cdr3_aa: CASSAQGADTGELFF
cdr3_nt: TGCGCCAGCAGCGCCCAGGGGGCGGACACCGGGGAGCTGTTTTTT

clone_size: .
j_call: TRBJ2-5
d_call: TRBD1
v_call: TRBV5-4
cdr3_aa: CASRFGPGTAKETQYF
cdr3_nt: TGTGCCAGCAGGTTCGGACCCGGGACAGCTAAAGAGACCCAGTACTTC

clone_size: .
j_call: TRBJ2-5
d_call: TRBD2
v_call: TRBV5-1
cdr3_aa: CASSQGLAGTFQETQYF
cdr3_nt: TGCGCCAGCAGCCAGGGACTAGCGGGAACATTCCAAGAGACCCAGTACTTC

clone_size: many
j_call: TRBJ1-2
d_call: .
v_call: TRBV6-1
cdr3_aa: CASSEVVRGDGYTF
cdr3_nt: TGTGCCAGCAGTGAAGTGGTCAGGGGCGATGGCTACACCTTC

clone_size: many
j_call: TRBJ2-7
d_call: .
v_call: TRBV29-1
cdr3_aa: CSVELRTESGYEQYF
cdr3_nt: TGCAGCGTTGAATTAAGGACGGAGTCGGGCTACGAGCAGTACTTC

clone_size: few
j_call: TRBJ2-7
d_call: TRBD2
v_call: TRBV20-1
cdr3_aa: CSAVSGGGGGYEQYF
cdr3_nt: TGCAGTGCTGTTAGCGGGGGGGGCGGAGGCTACGAGCAGTACTTC

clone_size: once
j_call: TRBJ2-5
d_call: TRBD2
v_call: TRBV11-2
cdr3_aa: CASSLGRLAVQETQYF
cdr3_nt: TGTGCCAGCAGCTTAGGGAGACTAGCGGTCCAAGAGACCCAGTACTTC

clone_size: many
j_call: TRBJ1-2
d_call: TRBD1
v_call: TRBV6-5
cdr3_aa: CASSQDRIYGYTF
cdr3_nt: TGTGCCAGCAGTCAGGACAGGATCTATGGCTACACCTTC

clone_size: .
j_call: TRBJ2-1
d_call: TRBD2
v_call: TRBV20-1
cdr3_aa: CSALGRGGPDEQFF
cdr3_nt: TGCAGTGCTCTAGGCCGGGGGGGCCCCGATGAGCAGTTCTTC

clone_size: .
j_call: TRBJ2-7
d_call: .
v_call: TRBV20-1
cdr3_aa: CSARSGTTIYEQYF
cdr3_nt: TGCAGTGCTAGGTCCGGAACTACAATATACGAGCAGTACTTC

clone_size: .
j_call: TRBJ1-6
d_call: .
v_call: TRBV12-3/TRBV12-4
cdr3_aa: CASSFGSQSPLHF
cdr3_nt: TGTGCCAGCAGTTTTGGCAGCCAATCACCCCTCCACTTT

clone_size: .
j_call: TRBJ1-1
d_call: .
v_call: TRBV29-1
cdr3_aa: CSVVSGNEAFF
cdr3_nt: TGCAGTGTCGTCTCGGGTAACGAAGCTTTCTTT

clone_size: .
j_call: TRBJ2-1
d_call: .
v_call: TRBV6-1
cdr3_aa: CASAPPSSYNEQFF
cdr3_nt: TGTGCCAGCGCGCCACCGAGCTCCTACAATGAGCAGTTCTTC

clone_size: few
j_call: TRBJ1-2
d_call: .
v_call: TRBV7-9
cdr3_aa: CASTPLQGGNYGYTF
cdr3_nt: TGTGCCAGCACCCCTCTCCAGGGAGGAAACTATGGCTACACCTTC

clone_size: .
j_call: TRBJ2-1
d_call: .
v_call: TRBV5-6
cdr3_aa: CASRRDAGTTEQFF
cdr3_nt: TGTGCCAGCAGGAGAGATGCCGGGACAACTGAGCAGTTCTTC

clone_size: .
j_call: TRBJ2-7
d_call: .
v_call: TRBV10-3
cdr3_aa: CAISRTTAEQYF
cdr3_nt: TGTGCCATCAGTCGGACAACGGCCGAGCAGTACTTC

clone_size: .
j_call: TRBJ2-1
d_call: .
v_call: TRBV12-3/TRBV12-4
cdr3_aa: CASSLRGGMDEQFF
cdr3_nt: TGTGCCAGCAGTTTAAGGGGGGGGATGGATGAGCAGTTCTTC

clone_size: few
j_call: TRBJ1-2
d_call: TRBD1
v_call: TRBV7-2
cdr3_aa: CASSFRDRAFYGYTF
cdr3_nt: TGTGCCAGCAGCTTCCGGGACAGGGCTTTCTATGGCTACACCTTC

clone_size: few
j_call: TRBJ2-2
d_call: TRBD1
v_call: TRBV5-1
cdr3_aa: CASRTGGRTGELFF
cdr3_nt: TGCGCCAGCAGGACAGGGGGCCGCACCGGGGAGCTGTTTTTT

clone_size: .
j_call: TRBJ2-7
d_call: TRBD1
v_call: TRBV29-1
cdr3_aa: CSVFSPGQDYERYF
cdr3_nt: TGCAGCGTTTTTTCCCCGGGACAGGACTACGAGCGGTACTTC

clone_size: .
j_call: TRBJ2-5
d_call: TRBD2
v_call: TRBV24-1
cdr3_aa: CATSHNSAGVQETQYF
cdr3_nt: TGTGCCACCAGCCATAACTCAGCGGGGGTGCAAGAGACCCAGTACTTC

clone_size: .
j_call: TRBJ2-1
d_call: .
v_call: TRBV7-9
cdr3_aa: CASSLGLAFNEQFF
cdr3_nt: TGTGCCAGCAGCTTAGGCCTAGCCTTCAATGAGCAGTTCTTC

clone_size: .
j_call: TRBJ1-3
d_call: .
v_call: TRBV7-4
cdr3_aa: CASSLAVGNTIHF
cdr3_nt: TGTGCCAGCAGCTTAGCAGTAGGAAACACCATACATTTT

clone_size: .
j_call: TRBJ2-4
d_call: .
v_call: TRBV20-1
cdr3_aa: CSAAAWEQYF
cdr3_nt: TGCAGTGCTGCGGCGTGGGAGCAGTACTTC

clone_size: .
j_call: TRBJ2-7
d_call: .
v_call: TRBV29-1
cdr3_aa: CSVGPQTGFYEQYF
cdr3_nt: TGCAGCGTAGGACCTCAGACAGGTTTCTACGAGCAGTACTTC

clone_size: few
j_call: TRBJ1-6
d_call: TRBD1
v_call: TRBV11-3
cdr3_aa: CASSSWTGKDSPLHF
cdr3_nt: TGTGCCAGCAGCTCCTGGACAGGGAAGGATTCACCCCTCCACTTT

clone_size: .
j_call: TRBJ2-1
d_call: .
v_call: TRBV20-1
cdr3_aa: CSARDQTVVPYNEQFF
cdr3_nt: TGCAGTGCTAGAGATCAGACAGTAGTACCCTACAATGAGCAGTTCTTC

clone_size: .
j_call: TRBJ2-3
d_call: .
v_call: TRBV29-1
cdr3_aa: CSVDQDSSTDTQYF
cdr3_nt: TGCAGCGTTGATCAGGACTCGAGCACAGATACGCAGTATTTT

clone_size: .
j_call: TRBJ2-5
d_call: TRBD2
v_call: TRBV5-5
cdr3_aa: CASSLTVSGEETQYF
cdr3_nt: TGTGCCAGCAGCTTAACTGTGAGCGGGGAAGAGACCCAGTACTTC

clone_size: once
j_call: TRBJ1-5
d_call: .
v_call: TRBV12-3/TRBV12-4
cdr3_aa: CASRSGGPNQPQHF
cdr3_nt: TGTGCCAGCAGGTCGGGGGGTCCCAATCAGCCCCAGCATTTT

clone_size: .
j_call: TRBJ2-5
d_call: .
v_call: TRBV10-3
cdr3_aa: CAISEWGQGRGQETQYF
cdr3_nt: TGTGCCATCAGTGAGTGGGGCCAGGGAAGGGGTCAAGAGACCCAGTACTTC

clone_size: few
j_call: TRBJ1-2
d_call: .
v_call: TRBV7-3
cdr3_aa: CASSPAGRLYGYTF
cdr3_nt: TGTGCCAGCAGCCCCGCGGGGCGGCTTTATGGCTACACCTTC

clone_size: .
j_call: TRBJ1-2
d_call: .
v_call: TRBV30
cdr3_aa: CAWRPSSNYGYTF
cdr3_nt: TGTGCCTGGCGACCTAGCTCTAACTATGGCTACACCTTC

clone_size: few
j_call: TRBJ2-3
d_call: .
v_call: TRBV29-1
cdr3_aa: CSVEVGTGSVTDTQYF
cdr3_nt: TGCAGCGTTGAGGTGGGGACGGGGAGTGTGACAGATACGCAGTATTTT

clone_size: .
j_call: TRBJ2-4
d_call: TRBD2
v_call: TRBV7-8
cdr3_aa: CASSPGPGAGGNLAKNIQYF
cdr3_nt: TGTGCCAGCAGCCCAGGCCCGGGGGCGGGGGGGAACCTAGCCAAAAACATTCAGTACTTC

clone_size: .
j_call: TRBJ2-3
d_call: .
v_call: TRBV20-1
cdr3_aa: CSAPLDGRGTQYF
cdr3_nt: TGCAGTGCACCATTAGACGGGAGAGGTACGCAGTATTTT

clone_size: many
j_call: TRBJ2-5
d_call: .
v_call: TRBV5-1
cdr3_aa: CASSLEAAQETQYF
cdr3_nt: TGCGCCAGCAGCTTGGAGGCTGCTCAAGAGACCCAGTACTTC

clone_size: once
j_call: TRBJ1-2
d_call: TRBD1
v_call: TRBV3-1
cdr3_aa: CASSQDRGVFSYGYTF
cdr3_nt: TGTGCCAGCAGCCAAGACAGGGGGGTTTTCAGCTATGGCTACACCTTC

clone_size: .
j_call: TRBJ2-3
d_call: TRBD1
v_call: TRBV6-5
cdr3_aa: CASTRGITDTQYF
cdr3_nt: TGTGCCAGCACCAGGGGGATCACAGATACGCAGTATTTT

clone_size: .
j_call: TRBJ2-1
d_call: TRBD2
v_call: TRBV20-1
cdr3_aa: CSAMGLVGKNEQFF
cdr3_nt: TGCAGTGCTATGGGACTAGTAGGAAAAAATGAGCAGTTCTTC

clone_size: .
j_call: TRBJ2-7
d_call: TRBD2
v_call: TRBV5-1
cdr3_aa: CASSLGGWETYEQYF
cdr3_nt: TGCGCCAGCAGCCTCGGGGGGTGGGAAACCTACGAGCAGTACTTC

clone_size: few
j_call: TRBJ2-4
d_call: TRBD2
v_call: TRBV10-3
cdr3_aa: CAISDSSGGPSSLVAKNIQYF
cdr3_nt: TGTGCCATCAGTGATAGCAGCGGGGGGCCTTCTTCCTTAGTAGCCAAAAACATTCAGTACTTC

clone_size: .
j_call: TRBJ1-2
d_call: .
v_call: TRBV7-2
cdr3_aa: CASSSQPTPSGYTF
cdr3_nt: TGTGCCAGCAGCTCTCAACCTACACCGAGTGGCTACACCTTC

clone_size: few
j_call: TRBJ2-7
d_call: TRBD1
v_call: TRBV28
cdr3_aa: CASHSPGQVVNEQYF
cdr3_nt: TGTGCCAGCCACTCTCCGGGACAGGTCGTTAACGAGCAGTACTTC

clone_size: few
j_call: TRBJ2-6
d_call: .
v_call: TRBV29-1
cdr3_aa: CSVGPLWVSGANVLTF
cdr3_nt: TGCAGCGTTGGTCCTCTTTGGGTTTCGGGGGCCAACGTCCTGACTTTC

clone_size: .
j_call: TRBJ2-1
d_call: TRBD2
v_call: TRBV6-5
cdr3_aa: CASSYSAGGPCDEQFF
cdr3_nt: TGTGCCAGCAGTTACTCAGCGGGGGGCCCCTGCGATGAGCAGTTCTTC

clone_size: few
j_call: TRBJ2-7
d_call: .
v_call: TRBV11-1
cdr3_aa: CASSSRRDGRSYEQYF
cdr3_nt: TGTGCCAGCAGCTCTCGCCGGGACGGTCGCTCCTACGAGCAGTACTTC

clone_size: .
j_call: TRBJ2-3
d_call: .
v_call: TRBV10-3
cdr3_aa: CAISATGHSYEQYF
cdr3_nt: TGTGCCATCAGTGCGACGGGACACAGCTACGAGCAGTATTTT

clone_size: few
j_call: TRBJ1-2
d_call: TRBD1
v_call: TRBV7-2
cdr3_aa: CASSSLRTGVNYGYTF
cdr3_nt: TGTGCCAGCAGCTCCCTAAGGACAGGGGTTAACTATGGCTACACCTTC

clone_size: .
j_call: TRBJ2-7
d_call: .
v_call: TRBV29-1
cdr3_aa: CSVEEVGVLHEQYF
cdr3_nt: TGCAGCGTTGAAGAAGTTGGGGTTCTCCACGAGCAGTACTTC

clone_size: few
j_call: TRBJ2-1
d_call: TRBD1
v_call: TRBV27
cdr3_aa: CASTLQGSPIGEQFF
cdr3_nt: TGTGCCAGCACCCTACAGGGGAGCCCAATTGGTGAGCAGTTCTTC

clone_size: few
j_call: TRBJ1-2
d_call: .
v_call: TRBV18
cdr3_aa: CASSPPDRPYTF
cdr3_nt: TGTGCCAGCTCACCACCGGACCGACCCTACACCTTC

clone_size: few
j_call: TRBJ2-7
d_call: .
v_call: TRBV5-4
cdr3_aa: CASSPHRDPTTEQYF
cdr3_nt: TGTGCCAGCAGCCCCCACCGGGACCCCACTACTGAGCAGTACTTC

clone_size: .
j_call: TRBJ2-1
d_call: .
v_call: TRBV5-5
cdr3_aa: CASSLEGPGWEHNEQFF
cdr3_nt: TGTGCCAGCAGCTTGGAGGGTCCAGGGTGGGAGCACAATGAGCAGTTCTTC